This passage covers 15 T cell receptor beta chains from one sample sequenced in a study of shared clonotypes between healthy human individuals (dated by TCRdb to 2018 to 2021). The library relied on the immunoSEQ multiplex PCR assay. TCRdb took this table from immuneACCESS and kept in-frame rearrangements with V and J called. Such tables lack part of the clones; where checked against another copy, unresolved V genes explain under half of the gap, and the rest is unexplained. The table for this sample lists under 2,500,000 clones; almost 96% of them were counted only once. The leading ten clones occupy 0.13% of the sample. The sequenced material came from naive CD4+ T cells sorted from blood. The cell subset or site label here, explained by the study, means: CD45RA+ positively selected. Receptor source: a man aged 18 to 30 in good health.

V is TRBV10-3 and J is TRBJ1-2, with D unclear. This CDR3 has 14 amino acids. Trimming took 5 bases from V and 2 from J, leaving 12 bases between them. Per the germline V gene, CDR1 is ENHRY and CDR2 is SYGVKD. This CDR3 is CAISTAETNYGYTF. For the CDR3, the DNA is TGTGCCATCAGTACTGCAGAAACCAACTATGGCTACACCTTC.

The chain links TRBV28 to TRBJ2-7; perhaps D is TRBD1 or TRBD2 (7 bases each). V was trimmed by 6 bases and J by 3 bases, leaving 18 bases between them. CDR1 is MDHEN and CDR2 is SYDVKM in the germline V gene. CDR3 length equals 15 residues. In DNA, the CDR3 is TGTGCCAGCAGCTTGGGGGGGACAGCCCTCTACGAGCAGTACTTC. Amino acid sequence: CASSLGGTALYEQYF.

A remark on this clone: Other DNA sequences in this specimen translate into the identical CDR3. In DNA form, the CDR3 reads TGTGCCACCAGCAGAGATCCAGGCTATGGCTACACCTTC. This translates into CATSRDPGYGYTF. The J gene is TRBJ1-2, the V gene TRBV15; D is ambiguous. CDR3 length: 13 residues. Germline V gene data show CDR1 as LNHNV and CDR2 as YYDKDF (reference sequence). V dropped 0 bases and J dropped 4 bases, with 6 bases sitting between them.

The chain couples TRBV28 to TRBJ1-6, with D possibly matching TRBD1 (5 bases). CDR1 and CDR2 (germline): MDHEN, SYDVKM. The V and J ends lost 10 bases and 9 bases respectively, with 25 bases between them. This CDR3 has 16 amino acids. The CDR3 DNA sequence: TGTGCCACCCTCTTACTCAGGGAACCCCTTATTTCACCCCTCCACTTT. Its protein product is CATLLLREPLISPLHF.

The chain couples TRBV7-9 to TRBJ2-7; TRBD1 agrees at 10 bases. This CDR3 comprises 16 residues. CDR1 and CDR2 (germline): SEHNR, FQNEAQ (reference sequence). Unmatched junction bases numbered 3, after V lost 0 bases and J lost 1 base. This CDR3 is CASSLAPGQGSYEQYF. For the CDR3, the DNA is TGTGCCAGCAGCTTAGCCCCGGGACAGGGGTCCTACGAGCAGTACTTC.

The DNA of the CDR3 is TGTGCCATCAGGACAACGGGGGGGAGCACAGATACGCAGTATTTT. Translation gives CAIRTTGGSTDTQYF. The gene calls are TRBV10-3 and TRBJ2-3; TRBD2 matches 8 bases. The CDR3 has 15 amino acids. V dropped 6 bases and J dropped 0; count of bases not matched to a gene: 5. Germline CDR1 is ENHRY and CDR2 is SYGVKD.

This clone came up a few times. The chain is built from TRBV11-2 and TRBJ2-7; D gene ambiguous. Germline-derived CDR1 and CDR2 are SGHAT and FQNNGV. The V and J ends lost 0 bases and 4 bases respectively, with 4 bases between them. The CDR3 has 12 amino acids. The CDR3 sequence is CASSLEYYEQYF. The CDR3 nucleotides read TGTGCCAGCAGCTTAGAATATTACGAGCAGTACTTC.

A note on this clone: Within the sample, other DNA sequences also encode this same CDR3. The chain carries TRBV7-6 and TRBJ2-5; maybe TRBD2 (5 bases). This CDR3 contains 13 residues. Trimming stripped 4 bases from V and 5 bases from J, with 11 bases between. CDR1 SGHVS and CDR2 FNYEAQ come from the germline V gene. CDR3 sequence: CASSSLASETQYF. The DNA for the CDR3 is TGTGCCAGCAGCTCCCTAGCTAGTGAGACCCAGTACTTC.

This clone was seen only once. Different DNA sequences within this sample yield the same CDR3. The chain couples TRBV7-2 to TRBJ1-1, with no clear D. Germline V CDR1 and CDR2: SGHTA, FQGNSA. With 1 base removed from V and 2 bases from J, the gap between germline ends came to 11 bases. This CDR3 spans 15 amino acids. Written as DNA, the CDR3 is TGTGCCAGCAGCTTAGGTCGGATTCCCAACACTGAAGCTTTCTTT. Translated, it gives CASSLGRIPNTEAFF.

The chain links TRBV11-3 to TRBJ1-2; possibly TRBD1 for D (6 bases). Trimming cost V 8 bases and J 2 bases, with 21 bases left between them. The V gene's germline CDR1 is SGHNT and CDR2 YENEEA. The CDR3 sequence is 16 residues long. The CDR3 DNA reads TGTGCCAGCGGATCCTGCCCACAGGGAACAAACTATGGCTACACCTTC. Amino acid sequence: CASGSCPQGTNYGYTF.

V gene TRBV29-1 combines with J gene TRBJ2-1; D ambiguous. Trimming left V 5 bases short and J 0 bases short, with 11 bases between. The CDR3 has 14 amino acids. Germline CDR1 SQVTM, CDR2 ANQGSEA. The DNA for the CDR3 is TGCAGCGTTCTCGGCCTGAGCTCCTACAATGAGCAGTTCTTC. This translates into CSVLGLSSYNEQFF.

V usage is TRBV30 and J usage is TRBJ2-3; TRBD2 matches at 14 bases. V lost 1 base to trimming and J lost 1 base; unmatched junction nucleotides: 4. Germline V gene lookup returns CDR1 GTSNPN and CDR2 SVGIG (reference sequence). This CDR3 has 17 amino acids. The CDR3 reads CAWSGLAGGPGTDTQYF. The CDR3 nucleotides read TGTGCCTGGAGTGGACTAGCGGGAGGGCCTGGCACAGATACGCAGTATTTT.

V usage is TRBV6-1 and J usage is TRBJ1-2, with 9 bases matching TRBD1. Germline V gene data show CDR1 as MNHNS and CDR2 as SASEGT. The J segment lost 8 bases and the V segment lost 6 bases, leaving 7 bases of the junction unmatched. The CDR3 runs to 13 residues. The DNA of the CDR3 is TGTGCCAGCAGGGGACAGGGAGGGGAGGGCTACACCTTC. Protein product: CASRGQGGEGYTF.

The chain links TRBV18 to TRBJ2-3, with D uncertain. Germline V gene sequence: CDR1 KGHSH, CDR2 LQKENI. Trimming removed 4 bases at V and 0 bases at J, with 20 bases between. This CDR3 region has 18 residues. This chain's CDR3 is CASSQTSIHYSSTDTQYF. The DNA of the CDR3 is TGTGCCAGCTCACAAACTTCGATTCACTACTCTAGCACAGATACGCAGTATTTT. The full variable domain, rest sourced from reference TRBV18 and TRBJ2-3, is NAGVMQNPRHLVRRRGQEARLRCSPMKGHSHVYWYRQLPEEGLKFMVYLQKENIIDESGMPKERFSAEFPKEGPSILRIQQVVRGDSAAYFCASSQTSIHYSSTDTQYFGPGTRLTVL.

The chain uses TRBV14 and TRBJ1-6, with 7 bases lining up with TRBD1. The germline CDR1 and CDR2 sequences are SGHDN and FVKESK. This CDR3 has 15 amino acids. J gave up 9 bases and V 4 bases, and 9 bases lay outside the gene matches. For the CDR3, the DNA is TGTGCCAGCAGCCGCGGGACAGCTATAGGTTCACCCCTCCACTTT. This gives the protein CASSRGTAIGSPLHF.